The 6 T cell receptor beta chains reported below all come from one sample, sequenced in a study of T cell clones after liver transplantation. The assay was immunoSEQ multiplex PCR, and TCRdb's table has in-frame clones only and misses some. The table shows 75,000 to 100,000 clones, with nearly 85% occurring only once. The sample here was CD4+ T cells from blood, taken 46 months after liver transplant. These receptors originate from a human patient who received a liver transplant. Among the T cells, some may be from the graft donor.

The chain links TRBV18 to TRBJ2-1; D is perhaps TRBD2 (6 bases). CDR3 size: 16 residues. Trimming removed 2 bases at V and 0 bases at J, with 11 bases between. Germline CDR1 KGHSH, CDR2 LQKENI. CDR3 protein: CASSPFGGSSYNEQFF. CDR3 bases: TGTGCCAGCTCACCATTTGGGGGGAGCTCCTACAATGAGCAGTTCTTC. Full variable domain (missing parts from reference TRBV18 and TRBJ2-1): NAGVMQNPRHLVRRRGQEARLRCSPMKGHSHVYWYRQLPEEGLKFMVYLQKENIIDESGMPKERFSAEFPKEGPSILRIQQVVRGDSAAYFCASSPFGGSSYNEQFFGPGTRLTVL.

In this sample, this clone turned up a few times. The CDR3 region is CASSLAGAFYNEQFF. The CDR3 nucleotides are TGTGCCAGCAGCTTAGCGGGAGCATTCTACAATGAGCAGTTCTTC. The V call is TRBV11-3, the J call TRBJ2-1, with D possibly being TRBD2 (6 bases). This CDR3 is 15 amino acids long. V was shortened by 1 base and J by 3 bases, with 10 bases between the two germline ends. Germline CDR1 and CDR2: SGHNT and YENEEA.

This clone was seen once. This chain joins TRBV27 and TRBJ2-7, with D unclear. Trimming took off 6 bases at V and 4 bases at J, with 16 bases between the two ends. CDR1 is MNHEY, CDR2 SMNVEV, per germline (reference sequence). The CDR3 is 14 residues long. The CDR3 reads CASRRLSQIYEQYF. In DNA, the CDR3 is TGTGCCAGCAGACGCCTTAGTCAGATTTACGAGCAGTACTTC.

This chain joins TRBV19 and TRBJ2-3, with D possibly TRBD1 on 7 matching bases. Germline V CDR1 and CDR2: LNHDA, SQIVND (reference sequence). The CDR3 has 14 residues. V gave up 8 bases and J gave up 8 bases, with 20 bases separating them. The DNA for the CDR3 is TGTGCCAGTCGGGGCCGGGGGACAGAGGGTACGCAGTATTTT. Protein sequence: CASRGRGTEGTQYF.

The CDR3 loop reads CASSSPGGSNEQFF. CDR3 nucleotide sequence: TGCGCCAGCAGCTCCCCGGGAGGGAGCAATGAGCAGTTCTTC. This chain links TRBV4-1 with TRBJ2-1; TRBD2 aligns across 8 bases. After removal of 5 bases from V and 6 bases from J, the junction contained 6 bases not matched to a gene. The CDR3 length is 14 residues. Germline V gives CDR1 MGHRA, CDR2 YSYEKL.

This clone has a handful of counts. The sample holds other DNA sequences that translate to the same CDR3. The chain couples TRBV9 to TRBJ2-1; D might be TRBD2 (5 bases). Between the trimmed V and J ends, which lost 0 bases and 8 bases, there was a span of 12 bases. This CDR3 has 14 amino acids. CDR1 and CDR2 from the germline V gene are SGDLS and YYNGEE. This chain's CDR3 is CASSVGGSGDEQFF. Here the CDR3 DNA reads TGTGCCAGCAGCGTAGGTGGCTCCGGGGATGAGCAGTTCTTC.